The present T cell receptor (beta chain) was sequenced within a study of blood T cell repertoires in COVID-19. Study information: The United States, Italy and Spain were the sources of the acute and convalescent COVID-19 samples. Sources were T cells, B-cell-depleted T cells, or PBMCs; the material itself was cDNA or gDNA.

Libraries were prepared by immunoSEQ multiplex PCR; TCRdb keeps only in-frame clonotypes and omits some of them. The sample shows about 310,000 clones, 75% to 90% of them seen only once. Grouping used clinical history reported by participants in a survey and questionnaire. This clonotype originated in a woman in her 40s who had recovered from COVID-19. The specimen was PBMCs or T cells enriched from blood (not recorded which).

This CDR3 is CASRPTGGANVLTF. CDR3 bases: TGTGCCAGCAGACCGACTGGTGGGGCCAACGTCCTGACTTTC. V gene TRBV7-2 combines with J gene TRBJ2-6, with D uncertain. The CDR3 runs to 14 residues. V gave up 6 bases and J gave up 3 bases, with 9 bases separating them. Germline CDR1 reads SGHTA; CDR2 reads FQGNSA.